One T cell receptor (beta chain) is described in this entry. This sample stems from a study of T cells expressing NK-cell markers. About the research overall: Researchers got TCR beta repertoires out of sorted CD3+CD56+NKG2C+, CD3+CD56+NKG2C- and CD3+CD56-NKG2C+ T cells.

The CDR3 totals 16 residues. Germline V gene lookup returns CDR1 SGHVS and CDR2 FNYEAQ. The authors made TCR beta cDNA libraries by 5'RACE template switching. This switching added a universal primer site and UMIs. TCRdb re-called the 5' RACE reads and gives one entry per CDR3 protein, without DNA. The sample includes hundreds of thousands of distinct CDR3 sequences. This rearrangement joins TRBV7-6 to TRBJ2-1. This TCR was recovered from a man between 18 and 35 years old in good health. The source material was blood T cells: a sorted CD56 or NKG2C T cell subset, CD4+ or CD8+ T cells, or bulk PBMC T cells (not recorded which). CDR3 residues: CASSFGEWEVYNEQFF.